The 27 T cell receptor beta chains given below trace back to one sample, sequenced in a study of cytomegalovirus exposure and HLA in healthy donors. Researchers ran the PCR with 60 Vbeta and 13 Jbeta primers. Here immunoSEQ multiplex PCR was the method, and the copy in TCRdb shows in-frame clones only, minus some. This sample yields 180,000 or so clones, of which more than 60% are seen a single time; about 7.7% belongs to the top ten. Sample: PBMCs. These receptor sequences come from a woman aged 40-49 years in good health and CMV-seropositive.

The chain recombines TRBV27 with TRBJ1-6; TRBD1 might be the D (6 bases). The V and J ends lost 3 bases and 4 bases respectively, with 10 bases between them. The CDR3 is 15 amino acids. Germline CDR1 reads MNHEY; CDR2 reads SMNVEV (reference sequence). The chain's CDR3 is CASSLNREYNSPLHF. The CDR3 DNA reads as TGTGCCAGCAGTTTGAACAGGGAGTATAATTCACCCCTCCACTTT.

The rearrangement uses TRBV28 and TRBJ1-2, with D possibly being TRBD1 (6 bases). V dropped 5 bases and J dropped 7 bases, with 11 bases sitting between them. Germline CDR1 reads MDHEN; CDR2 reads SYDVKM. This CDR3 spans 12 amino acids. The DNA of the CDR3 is TGTGCCAGCAGTCCTAACAGGGTTGGCTACACCTTC. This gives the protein CASSPNRVGYTF.

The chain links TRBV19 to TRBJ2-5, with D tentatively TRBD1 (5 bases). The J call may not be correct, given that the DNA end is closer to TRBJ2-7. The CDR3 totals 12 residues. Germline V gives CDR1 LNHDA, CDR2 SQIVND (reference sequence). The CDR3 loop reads CASSPGPYEQYF. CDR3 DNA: TGTGCCAGTAGTCCAGGGCCCTACGAGCAGTACTTC.

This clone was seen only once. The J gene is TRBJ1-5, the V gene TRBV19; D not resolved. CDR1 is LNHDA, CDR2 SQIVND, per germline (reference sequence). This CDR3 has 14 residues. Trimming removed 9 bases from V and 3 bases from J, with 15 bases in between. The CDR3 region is CASNREINNQPQHF. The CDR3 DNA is TGTGCCAGCAACCGGGAGATTAACAATCAGCCCCAGCATTTT.

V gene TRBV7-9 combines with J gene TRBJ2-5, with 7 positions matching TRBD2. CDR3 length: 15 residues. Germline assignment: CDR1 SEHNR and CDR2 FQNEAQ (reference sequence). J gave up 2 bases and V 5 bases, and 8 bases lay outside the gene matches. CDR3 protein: CASSPPGGGQETQYF. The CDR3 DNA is TGTGCCAGCAGCCCGCCCGGGGGAGGGCAAGAGACCCAGTACTTC.

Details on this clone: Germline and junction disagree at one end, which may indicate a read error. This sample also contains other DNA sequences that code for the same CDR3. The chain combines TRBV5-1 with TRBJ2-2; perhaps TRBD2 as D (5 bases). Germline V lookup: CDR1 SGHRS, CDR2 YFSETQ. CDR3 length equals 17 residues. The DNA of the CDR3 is TGCGCCAGCAGCTTAGGTCCCAACCGGGCGAACACCGGGGAGCTGTTCTTT. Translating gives CASSLGPNRANTGELFF.

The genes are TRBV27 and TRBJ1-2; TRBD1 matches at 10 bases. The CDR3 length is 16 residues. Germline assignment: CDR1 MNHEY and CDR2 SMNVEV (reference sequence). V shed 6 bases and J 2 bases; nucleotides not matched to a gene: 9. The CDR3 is CASSGDRGQPNYGYTF. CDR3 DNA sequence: TGTGCCAGCAGCGGGGACAGGGGCCAGCCCAACTATGGCTACACCTTC.

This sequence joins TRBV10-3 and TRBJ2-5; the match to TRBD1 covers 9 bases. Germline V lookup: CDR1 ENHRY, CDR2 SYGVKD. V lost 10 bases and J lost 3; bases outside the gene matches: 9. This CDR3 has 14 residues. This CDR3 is CASSTGTGKETQYF. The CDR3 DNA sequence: TGTGCCAGCTCAACCGGGACAGGGAAAGAGACCCAGTACTTC.

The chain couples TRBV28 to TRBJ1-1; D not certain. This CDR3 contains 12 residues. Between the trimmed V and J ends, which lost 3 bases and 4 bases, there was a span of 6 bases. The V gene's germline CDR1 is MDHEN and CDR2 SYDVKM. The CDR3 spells CASSLSTTEAFF. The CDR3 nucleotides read TGTGCCAGCAGTTTGAGTACCACTGAAGCTTTCTTT. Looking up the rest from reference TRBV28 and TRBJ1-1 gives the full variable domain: DVKVTQSSRYLVKRTGEKVFLECVQDMDHENMFWYRQDPGLGLRLIYFSYDVKMKEKGDIPEGYSVSREKKERFSLILESASTNQTSMYLCASSLSTTEAFFGQGTRLTVV.

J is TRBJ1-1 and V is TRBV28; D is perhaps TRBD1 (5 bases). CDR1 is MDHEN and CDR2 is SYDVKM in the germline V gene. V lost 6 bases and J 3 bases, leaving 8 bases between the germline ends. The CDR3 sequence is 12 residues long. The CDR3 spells CASRDSYTEAFF. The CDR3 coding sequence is TGTGCCAGCAGAGACAGCTACACTGAAGCTTTCTTT.

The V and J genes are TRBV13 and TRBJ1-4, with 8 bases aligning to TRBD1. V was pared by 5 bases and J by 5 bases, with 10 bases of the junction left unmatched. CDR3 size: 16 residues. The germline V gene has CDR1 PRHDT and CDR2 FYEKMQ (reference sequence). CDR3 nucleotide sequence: TGTGCCAGCAGCCTATCCCGTAGGACAGGGAATGAAAAACTGTTTTTT. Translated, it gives CASSLSRRTGNEKLFF.

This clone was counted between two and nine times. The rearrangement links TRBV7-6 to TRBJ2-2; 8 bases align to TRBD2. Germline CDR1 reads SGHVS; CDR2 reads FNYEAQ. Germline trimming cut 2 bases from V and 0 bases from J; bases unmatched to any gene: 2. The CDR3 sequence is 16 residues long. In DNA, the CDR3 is TGTGCCAGCAGCTTAATCGGGAGGGCGAACACCGGGGAGCTGTTTTTT. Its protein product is CASSLIGRANTGELFF.

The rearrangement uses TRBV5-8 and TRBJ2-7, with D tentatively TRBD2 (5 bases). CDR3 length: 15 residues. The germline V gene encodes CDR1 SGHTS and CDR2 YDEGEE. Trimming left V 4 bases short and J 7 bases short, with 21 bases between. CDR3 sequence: CASSRGLAMGLEQYF. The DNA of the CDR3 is TGTGCCAGCAGCAGAGGACTCGCCATGGGTCTGGAGCAGTACTTC.

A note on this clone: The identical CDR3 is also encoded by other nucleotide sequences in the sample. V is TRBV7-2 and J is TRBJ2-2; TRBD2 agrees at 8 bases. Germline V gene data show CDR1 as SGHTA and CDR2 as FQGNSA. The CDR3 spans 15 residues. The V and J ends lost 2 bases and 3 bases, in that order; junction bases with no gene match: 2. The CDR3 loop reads CASSLTSGHTGELFF. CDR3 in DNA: TGTGCCAGCAGCTTAACTAGCGGACACACCGGGGAGCTGTTTTTT.

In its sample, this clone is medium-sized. The CDR3 bases are TGTGCCAGCAGTTTTAACAGGAACACCGGGGAGCTGTTTTTT. It specifies CASSFNRNTGELFF. The chain uses TRBV28 and TRBJ2-2; D unclear. V was cut by 3 bases and J by 1 base, with 6 bases left in between. CDR1 is MDHEN, CDR2 SYDVKM, per germline. The CDR3 extends over 14 amino acids.

CDR3 bases: TGTGCCAGCAGCCCATACCCGACAGGGGAAGAGACCCAGTACTTC. It yields the protein CASSPYPTGEETQYF. The chain is built from TRBV5-4 and TRBJ2-5, with 8 nucleotides matching TRBD1. CDR1 and CDR2 from the germline V gene are SGHNT and YYREEE (reference sequence). J gave up 3 bases and V 4 bases, and 8 bases lay outside the gene matches. The length of the CDR3 is 15 residues.

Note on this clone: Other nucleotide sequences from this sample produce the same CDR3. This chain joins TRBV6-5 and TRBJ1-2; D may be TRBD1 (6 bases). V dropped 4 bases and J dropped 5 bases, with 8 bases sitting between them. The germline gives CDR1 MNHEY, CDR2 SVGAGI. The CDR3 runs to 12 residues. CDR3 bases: TGTGCCAGCAGTTCGACAGGATATGGCTACACCTTC. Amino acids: CASSSTGYGYTF.

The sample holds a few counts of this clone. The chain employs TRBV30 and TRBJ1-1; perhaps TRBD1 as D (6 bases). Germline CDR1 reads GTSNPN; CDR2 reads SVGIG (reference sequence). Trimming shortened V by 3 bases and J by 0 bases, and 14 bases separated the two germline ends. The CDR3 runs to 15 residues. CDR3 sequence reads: CAWSVKGTLNTEAFF. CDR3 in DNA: TGTGCCTGGAGCGTTAAAGGGACACTGAACACTGAAGCTTTCTTT.

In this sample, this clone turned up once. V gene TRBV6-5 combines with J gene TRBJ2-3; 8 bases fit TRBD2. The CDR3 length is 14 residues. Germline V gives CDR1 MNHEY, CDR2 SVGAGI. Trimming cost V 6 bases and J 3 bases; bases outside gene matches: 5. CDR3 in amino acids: CASSRGLETDTQYF. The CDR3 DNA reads TGTGCCAGCAGCCGGGGACTAGAGACAGATACGCAGTATTTT.

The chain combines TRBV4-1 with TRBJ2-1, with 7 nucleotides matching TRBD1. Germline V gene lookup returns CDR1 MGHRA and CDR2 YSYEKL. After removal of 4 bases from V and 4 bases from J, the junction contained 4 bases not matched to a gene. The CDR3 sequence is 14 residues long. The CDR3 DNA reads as TGCGCCAGCAGCCGAGGGGGCTCATACAATGAGCAGTTCTTC. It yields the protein CASSRGGSYNEQFF.

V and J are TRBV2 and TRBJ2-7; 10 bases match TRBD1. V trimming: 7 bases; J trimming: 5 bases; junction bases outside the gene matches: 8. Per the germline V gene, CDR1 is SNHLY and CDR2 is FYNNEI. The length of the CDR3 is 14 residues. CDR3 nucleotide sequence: TGTGCCAGCACACCGGGACAGGGGTTCCACGAGCAGTACTTC. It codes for CASTPGQGFHEQYF.

The CDR3 sequence: CASSSWTSGSKETQYF. CDR3 bases: TGTGCCAGCAGCTCGTGGACTAGCGGGAGTAAAGAGACCCAGTACTTC. The V call is TRBV5-4, the J call TRBJ2-5; 13 positions agree with TRBD2. The germline V gene has CDR1 SGHNT and CDR2 YYREEE (reference sequence). The V segment lost 3 bases and the J segment 3 bases; nucleotides outside the gene matches: 5. The CDR3 length is 16 residues.

The CDR3 DNA sequence: TGTGCCAGCAGACTAGGGCAGGCAACTGAAGCTTTCTTT. Translating gives CASRLGQATEAFF. The chain is built from TRBV6-6 and TRBJ1-1; D remains unclear. This CDR3 region has 13 residues. The V end lost 6 bases, the J end lost 5 bases, and 13 bases lay between the germline ends. Looked up from germline, CDR1 is MNHNY and CDR2 is SVGAGI (reference sequence).

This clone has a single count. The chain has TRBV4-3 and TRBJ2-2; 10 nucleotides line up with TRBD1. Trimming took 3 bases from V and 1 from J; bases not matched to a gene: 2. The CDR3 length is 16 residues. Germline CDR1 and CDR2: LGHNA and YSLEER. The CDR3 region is CASSQDRGKNTGELFF. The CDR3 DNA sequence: TGCGCCAGCAGCCAGGACAGGGGGAAGAACACCGGGGAGCTGTTTTTT.

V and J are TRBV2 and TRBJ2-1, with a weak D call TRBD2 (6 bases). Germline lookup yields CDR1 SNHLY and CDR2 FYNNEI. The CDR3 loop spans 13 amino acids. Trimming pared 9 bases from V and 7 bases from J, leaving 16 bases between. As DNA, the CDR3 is TGTGCCAGTACTCTCGTGGGGAGGAATGAGCAGTTCTTC. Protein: CASTLVGRNEQFF.

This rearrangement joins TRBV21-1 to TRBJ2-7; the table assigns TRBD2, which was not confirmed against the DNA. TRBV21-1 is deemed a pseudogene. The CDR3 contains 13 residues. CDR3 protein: CASTNKGGGEQYF. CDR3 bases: TGTGCCAGCACCAACAAGGGAGGCGGCGAGCAGTACTTC.

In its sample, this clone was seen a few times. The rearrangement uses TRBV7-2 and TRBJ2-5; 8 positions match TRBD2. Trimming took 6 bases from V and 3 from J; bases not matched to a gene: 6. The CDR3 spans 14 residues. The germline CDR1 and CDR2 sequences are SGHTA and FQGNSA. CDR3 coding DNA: TGTGCCAGCAGTTTTAGCGGGATCGAAGAGACCCAGTACTTC. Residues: CASSFSGIEETQYF.